This T cell receptor (beta chain) was documented in a study of OX40 agonist ivuxolimab in advanced cancers. Study-level findings and limits: There was clonal expansion of CD4+ and CD8+ blood T cells by week 6 at 0.1 to 3.0 mg/kg.

This CDR3 has 15 residues. Per the germline V gene, CDR1 is MGHDK and CDR2 is SYGVNS. V was trimmed by 3 bases and J by 6 bases, leaving 17 bases between them. For this clone: Its target is not known.

Here immunoSEQ multiplex PCR was the method, and the copy in TCRdb shows in-frame clones only, minus some. The sample consists of about 96,000 clones, under 90% of them appearing once. This sample comprised CD4+ or CD8+ T cells sorted from blood, obtained in a trial of the OX40 agonist ivuxolimab. The receptor comes from an adult with an advanced solid tumor such as melanoma, head and neck, liver or kidney cancer. The gene calls are TRBV25-1 and TRBJ1-1; no clear D. The CDR3 DNA follows: TGTGCCAGCAGTGACAATAGCCATGGGTACCCTGAAGCTTTCTTT. The encoded protein is CASSDNSHGYPEAFF.